These T cell receptor beta chains were read from a single sample in a study of monozygotic twins with cystic fibrosis. Libraries were prepared by immunoSEQ multiplex PCR; TCRdb keeps only in-frame clonotypes and omits some of them. The data show 30,000 to 35,000 clones, more than 90% seen once. The specimen sequenced was blood. All receptors come from a girl between 2 and 10 years old with cystic fibrosis. The CDR3 runs from the conserved cysteine through the conserved F or W. Each record gives: J gene, V gene, CDR3 protein.

TRBJ2-7 | TRBV4-1 | CASSQEMGGSSYEQYF
TRBJ1-2 | TRBV20-1 | CSARASYGYTF
TRBJ1-5 | TRBV12-5 | CASGLDSSNQPQHF
TRBJ1-1 | TRBV4-3 | CASSQATGSYEAFF
TRBJ1-3 | TRBV19 | CASSLQGNTIYF
TRBJ2-1 | TRBV2 | CASSDPAGNNEQFF
TRBJ2-7 | TRBV7-9 | CASSSGGRPSYEQYF
TRBJ2-3 | TRBV7-9 | CASSPGEGIRTDTQYF
TRBJ2-7 | TRBV19 | CASSIVPAGEQYF
TRBJ2-7 | TRBV28 | CASSFKPSYEQYF
TRBJ2-1 | TRBV20-1 | CSAHGRGEGFF
TRBJ1-2 | TRBV28 | CASSTIGQGGRWGYTF
TRBJ1-5 | TRBV6-1 | CASSWDREWDQPQHF
TRBJ1-5 | TRBV6-5 | CASSRPGVNQPQHF
TRBJ2-1 | TRBV5-1 | CASSFGTGSEQFF
TRBJ1-2 | TRBV19 | CASSIGQAFNYGYTF
TRBJ2-6 | TRBV5-1 | CASSFQGSSGANVLTF
TRBJ1-5 | TRBV2 | CASSATAPNQPQHF
TRBJ1-1 | TRBV5-1 | CASSWDTRNTEAFF
TRBJ1-5 | TRBV6-5 | CASRTTVSGGPQHF
TRBJ1-4 | TRBV6-5 | CASSSETGAFNEKLFF
TRBJ1-6 | TRBV9 | CASSVAQGGTNSPLHF
TRBJ2-5 | TRBV28 | CASSLVANQETQYF
TRBJ2-7 | TRBV4-1 | CASSQVTYGTYEQYF
TRBJ1-3 | TRBV7-8 | CASGALGTTGNTIYF
TRBJ1-1 | TRBV7-6 | CASSSGQMNTEAFF
TRBJ2-3 | TRBV29-1 | CSVGTSGFSDTQYF
TRBJ2-1 | TRBV6-1 | CASSDRGVEQFF
TRBJ2-1 | TRBV28 | CASSPTDTISSYNEQFF
TRBJ1-6 | TRBV2 | CASSEWLGLPLHF
TRBJ1-2 | TRBV28 | CASKRGTARFGYTF
TRBJ2-1 | TRBV28 | CASSRQGTGFQSEQFF
TRBJ1-1 | TRBV11-2 | CASSVGQGTEAFF
TRBJ1-3 | TRBV9 | CASSVEPQGSGNTIYF
TRBJ1-4 | TRBV27 | CASMRFSRLGFGTNEKLFF
TRBJ1-1 | TRBV6-5 | CASSWWMNTEAFF
TRBJ2-7 | TRBV15 | CATSRARDSPYEQYF
TRBJ1-1 | TRBV19 | CASSAYETGGNTEAFF
TRBJ2-3 | TRBV2 | CASSFEASGRAGGDTQYF
TRBJ1-1 | TRBV4-1 | CASSQAQSRPEAFF
TRBJ2-1 | TRBV2 | CASSGLREGYNEQFF
TRBJ2-3 | TRBV6-4 | CASSAGHNTDTQYF
TRBJ2-1 | TRBV4-2 | CASSPPAWGLYNEQFF
TRBJ2-5 | TRBV30 | CAWSDRDRGGETQYF
TRBJ2-2 | TRBV7-2 | CASSLNGGGNTGELFF
TRBJ1-6 | TRBV4-2 | CASSQERGGNSPLHF
TRBJ1-1 | TRBV30 | CAWSVAGGTEAFF
TRBJ2-1 | TRBV4-3 | CASSQEGTSGRESYNEQFF
TRBJ2-7 | TRBV7-3 | CASSPVAGGGYEQYF
TRBJ2-1 | TRBV5-1 | CASSFPVGGSYNEQFF